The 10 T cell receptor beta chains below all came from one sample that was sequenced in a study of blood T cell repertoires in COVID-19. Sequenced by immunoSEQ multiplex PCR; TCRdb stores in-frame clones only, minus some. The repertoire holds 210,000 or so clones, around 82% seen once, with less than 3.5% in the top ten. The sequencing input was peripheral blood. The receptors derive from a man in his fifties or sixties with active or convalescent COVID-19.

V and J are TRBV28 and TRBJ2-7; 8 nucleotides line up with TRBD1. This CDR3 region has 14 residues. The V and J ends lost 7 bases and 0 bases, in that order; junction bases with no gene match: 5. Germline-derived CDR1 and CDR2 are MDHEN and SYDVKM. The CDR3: CASTPQGASYEQYF. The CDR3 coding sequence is TGTGCCAGCACTCCCCAGGGGGCCTCCTACGAGCAGTACTTC.

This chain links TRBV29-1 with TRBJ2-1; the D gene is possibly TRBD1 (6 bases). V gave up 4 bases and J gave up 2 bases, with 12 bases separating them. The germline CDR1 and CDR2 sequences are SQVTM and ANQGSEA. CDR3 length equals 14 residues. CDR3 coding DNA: TGCAGCGTTGTTCCTGGACAGCCCTACAATGAGCAGTTCTTC. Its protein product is CSVVPGQPYNEQFF.

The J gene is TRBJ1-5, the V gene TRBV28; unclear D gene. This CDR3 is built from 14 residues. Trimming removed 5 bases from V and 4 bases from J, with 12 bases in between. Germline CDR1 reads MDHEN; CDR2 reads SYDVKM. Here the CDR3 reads CASSGPILNQPQHF. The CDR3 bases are TGTGCCAGCAGTGGGCCCATTTTAAATCAGCCCCAGCATTTT. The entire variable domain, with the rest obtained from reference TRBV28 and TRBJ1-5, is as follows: DVKVTQSSRYLVKRTGEKVFLECVQDMDHENMFWYRQDPGLGLRLIYFSYDVKMKEKGDIPEGYSVSREKKERFSLILESASTNQTSMYLCASSGPILNQPQHFGDGTRLSIL.

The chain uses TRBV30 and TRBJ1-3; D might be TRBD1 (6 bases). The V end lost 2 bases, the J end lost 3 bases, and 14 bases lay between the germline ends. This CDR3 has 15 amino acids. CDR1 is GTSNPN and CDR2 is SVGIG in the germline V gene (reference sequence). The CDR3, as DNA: TGTGCCTGGAGTTTGCAGGGGTTTTTTGGAAACACCATATATTTT. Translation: CAWSLQGFFGNTIYF. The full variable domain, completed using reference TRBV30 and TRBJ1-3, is SQTIHQWPATLVQPVGSPLSLECTVEGTSNPNLYWYRQAAGRGLQLLFYSVGIGQISSEVPQNLSASRPQDRQFILSSKKLLLSDSGFYLCAWSLQGFFGNTIYFGEGSWLTVV.

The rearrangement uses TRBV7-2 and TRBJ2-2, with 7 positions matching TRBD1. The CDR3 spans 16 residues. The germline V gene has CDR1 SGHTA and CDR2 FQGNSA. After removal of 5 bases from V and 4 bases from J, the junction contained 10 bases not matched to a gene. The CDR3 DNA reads TGTGCCAGCAGCCCCACAGGGGCCACGGGCACCGGGGAGCTGTTTTTT. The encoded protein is CASSPTGATGTGELFF. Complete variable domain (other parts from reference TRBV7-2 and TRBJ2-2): GAGVSQSPSNKVTEKGKDVELRCDPISGHTALYWYRQSLGQGLEFLIYFQGNSAPDKSGLPSDRFSAERTGGSVSTLTIQRTQQEDSAVYLCASSPTGATGTGELFFGEGSRLTVL.

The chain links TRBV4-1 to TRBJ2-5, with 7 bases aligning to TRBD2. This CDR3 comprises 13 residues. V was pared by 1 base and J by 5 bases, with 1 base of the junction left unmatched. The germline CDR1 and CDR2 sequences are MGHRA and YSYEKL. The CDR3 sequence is CASSQGGGETQYF. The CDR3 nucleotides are TGCGCCAGCAGCCAAGGGGGAGGGGAGACCCAGTACTTC.

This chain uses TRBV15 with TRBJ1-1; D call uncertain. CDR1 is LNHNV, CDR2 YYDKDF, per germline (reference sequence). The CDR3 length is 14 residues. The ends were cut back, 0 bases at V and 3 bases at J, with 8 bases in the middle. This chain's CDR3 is CATSRDQLDTEAFF. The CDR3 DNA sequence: TGTGCCACCAGCAGAGATCAACTTGACACTGAAGCTTTCTTT.

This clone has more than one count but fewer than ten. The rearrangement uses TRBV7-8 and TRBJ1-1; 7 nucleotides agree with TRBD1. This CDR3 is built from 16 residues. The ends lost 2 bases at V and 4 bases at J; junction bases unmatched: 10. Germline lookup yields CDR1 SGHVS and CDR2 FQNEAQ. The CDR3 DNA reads TGTGCCAGCAGCTTAATTGGAGCCTCAGGGGGCACTGAAGCTTTCTTT. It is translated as CASSLIGASGGTEAFF.

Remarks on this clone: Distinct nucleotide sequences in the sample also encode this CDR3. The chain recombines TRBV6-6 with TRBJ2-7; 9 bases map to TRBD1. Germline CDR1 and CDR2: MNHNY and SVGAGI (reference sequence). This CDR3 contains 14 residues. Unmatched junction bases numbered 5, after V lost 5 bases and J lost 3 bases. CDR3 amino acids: CASSRDRAYYEQYF. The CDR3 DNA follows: TGTGCCAGCAGTCGGGACAGGGCCTACTACGAGCAGTACTTC.

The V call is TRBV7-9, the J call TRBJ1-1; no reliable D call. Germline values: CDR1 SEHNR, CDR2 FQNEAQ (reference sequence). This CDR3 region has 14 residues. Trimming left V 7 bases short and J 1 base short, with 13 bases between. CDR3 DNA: TGTGCCAGCACCCACGGGATATCGAACACTGAAGCTTTCTTT. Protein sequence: CASTHGISNTEAFF.